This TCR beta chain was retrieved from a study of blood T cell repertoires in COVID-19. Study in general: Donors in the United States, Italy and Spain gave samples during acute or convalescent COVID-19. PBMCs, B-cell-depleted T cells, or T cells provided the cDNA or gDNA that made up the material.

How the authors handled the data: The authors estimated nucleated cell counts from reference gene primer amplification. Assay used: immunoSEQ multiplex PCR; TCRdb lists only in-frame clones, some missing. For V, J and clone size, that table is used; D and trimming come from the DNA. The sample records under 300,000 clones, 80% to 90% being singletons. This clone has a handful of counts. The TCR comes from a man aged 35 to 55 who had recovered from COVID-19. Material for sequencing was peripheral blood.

The CDR3 DNA is TGTGCCAGTAGTTGGGCTAGCGGGGTCTACGAGCAGTACTTC. Translating it yields CASSWASGVYEQYF. The V call is TRBV19, the J call TRBJ2-7, with 9 bases that match TRBD2. Germline CDR1 reads LNHDA; CDR2 reads SQIVND (reference sequence). The CDR3 sequence is 14 residues long. V trimming: 5 bases; J trimming: 3 bases; junction bases outside the gene matches: 5.